Listed below are T cell receptor beta chains from one sample, sequenced in a study of circulating tumor DNA in untreated peripheral T-cell lymphoma. Sequencing used immunoSEQ multiplex PCR; TCRdb keeps in-frame clones, though not all of them. Its listing shows more than 20 clones. The material sequenced was cell-free DNA from blood serum. The receptors here all came from a human donor with peripheral T-cell lymphoma. Each CDR3 is given without its conserved first and last residue. Expanded clones get a size class; other rows say once, few or many, or leave the size out.

clone_size: NA
v_call: TRBV7-2
j_call: TRBJ2-7
cdr3_aa: ASSFGQASYEQY

clone_size: NA
v_call: TRBV21-1
j_call: TRBJ1-3
cdr3_aa: ASSMFMLQHARNTIY

clone_size: NA
v_call: TRBV6-5
j_call: TRBJ2-7
cdr3_aa: ASSPSTGPAPEQY

clone_size: NA
v_call: TRBV7-7
j_call: TRBJ2-6
cdr3_aa: ASSWRLSAQSRANVLT

clone_size: NA
v_call: TRBV4-1
j_call: TRBJ1-5
cdr3_aa: ASSHSRGAGPNQPQH

clone_size: NA
v_call: TRBV5-6
j_call: TRBJ2-7
cdr3_aa: ASSFGPGGYEQY

clone_size: once
v_call: TRBV15
j_call: TRBJ1-2
cdr3_aa: ATSEVGCGKTYGYT

clone_size: hyperexpanded
v_call: TRBV14
j_call: TRBJ2-7
cdr3_aa: ASSQDHFELAGGDPYEQY

clone_size: NA
v_call: TRBV21-1
j_call: TRBJ2-7
cdr3_aa: ASSLHVLDEQY

clone_size: NA
v_call: TRBV11-2
j_call: TRBJ2-6
cdr3_aa: ASSLQGKQQSRANVLT

clone_size: NA
v_call: TRBV5-1
j_call: TRBJ1-1
cdr3_aa: ASSLDRGTEAF

clone_size: NA
v_call: TRBV30
j_call: TRBJ1-1
cdr3_aa: AWKGYTEAF